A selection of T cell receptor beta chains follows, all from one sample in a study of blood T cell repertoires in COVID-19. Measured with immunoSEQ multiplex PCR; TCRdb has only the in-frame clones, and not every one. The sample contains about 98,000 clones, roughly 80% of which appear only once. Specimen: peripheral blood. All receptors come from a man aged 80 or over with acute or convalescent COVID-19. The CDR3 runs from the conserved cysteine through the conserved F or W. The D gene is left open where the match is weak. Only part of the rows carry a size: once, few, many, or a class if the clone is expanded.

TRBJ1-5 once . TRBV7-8 CASSEQGTTARVGNQPQHF TGTGCCAGCAGCGAACAGGGTACAACCGCCCGTGTGGGCAATCAGCCCCAGCATTTT
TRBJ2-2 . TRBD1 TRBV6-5 CASRPDRGLGGELFF TGTGCCAGCAGACCGGACAGGGGGCTTGGCGGGGAGCTGTTTTTT
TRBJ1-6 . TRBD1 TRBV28 CASSESTGQNSPLHF TGTGCCAGCAGCGAGAGCACGGGACAGAATTCACCCCTCCACTTT
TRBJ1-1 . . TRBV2 CASSDPRRAEAFF TGTGCCAGCAGTGATCCCCGGCGGGCTGAAGCTTTCTTT
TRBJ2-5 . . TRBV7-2 CASSLESSRETQYF TGTGCCAGCAGCTTAGAATCTAGTCGGGAGACCCAGTACTTC
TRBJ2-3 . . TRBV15 CATSRDLFAASTDTQYF TGTGCCACCAGCAGAGATCTATTTGCCGCTAGCACAGATACGCAGTATTTT
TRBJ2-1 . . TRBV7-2 CASSLAGRGSSYNEQFF TGTGCCAGCAGCTTAGCGGGTCGGGGGAGCTCCTACAATGAGCAGTTCTTC
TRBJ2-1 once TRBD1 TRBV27 CAISRQGNNEQFF TGTGCCATCTCGCGACAGGGGAACAATGAGCAGTTCTTC
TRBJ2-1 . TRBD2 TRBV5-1 CASSFRAGGGNEQFF TGCGCCAGCAGCTTTCGAGCGGGAGGGGGTAATGAGCAGTTCTTC
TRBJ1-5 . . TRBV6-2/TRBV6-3 CASSYSVTGMGKSNQPQHF TGTGCCAGCAGTTACTCGGTAACAGGGATGGGAAAGAGCAATCAGCCCCAGCATTTT
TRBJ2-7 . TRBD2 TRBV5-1 CASTQGLAGAYEQYF TGCGCCAGCACCCAGGGACTAGCGGGAGCGTACGAGCAGTACTTC
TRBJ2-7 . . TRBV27 CASSFIGSEQYF TGTGCCAGCAGTTTTATCGGGTCCGAGCAGTACTTC
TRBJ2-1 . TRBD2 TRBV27 CASSLSGTTLLGNEQFF TGTGCCAGCAGTTTATCTGGGACTACCCTACTGGGCAATGAGCAGTTCTTC
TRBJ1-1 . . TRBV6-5 CASREGPGNTEAFF TGTGCCAGCAGGGAGGGGCCGGGGAACACTGAAGCTTTCTTT
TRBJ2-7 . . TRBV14 CASSPSYEQYF TGTGCCAGCAGCCCTTCCTACGAGCAGTACTTC
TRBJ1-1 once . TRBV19 CASSIGVTEAFF TGTGCCAGTAGTATCGGGGTCACTGAAGCTTTCTTT
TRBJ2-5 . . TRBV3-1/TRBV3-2 CASSQYRVSIQETQYF TGTGCCAGCAGCCAGTACCGTGTTTCTATTCAAGAGACCCAGTACTTC
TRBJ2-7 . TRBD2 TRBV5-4 CASSLWELASYEQYF TGTGCCAGCAGCTTGTGGGAACTAGCGTCCTACGAGCAGTACTTC
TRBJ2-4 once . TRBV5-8 CASSSQGLAKNIQYF TGTGCCAGCAGCTCTCAGGGGTTAGCCAAAAACATTCAGTACTTC
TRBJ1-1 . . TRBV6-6 CASSPRTGMSEAFF TGTGCCAGCAGTCCTCGTACAGGGATGTCTGAAGCTTTCTTT
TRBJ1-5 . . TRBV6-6 CASSYSQGSNQPQHF TGTGCCAGCAGTTACTCACAGGGCTCTAATCAGCCCCAGCATTTT
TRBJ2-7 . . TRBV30 CAWSEGVSYEQYF TGTGCCTGGAGTGAAGGAGTGTCCTACGAGCAGTACTTC
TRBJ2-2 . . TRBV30 CAWSIGSGELFF TGTGCCTGGAGTATCGGTAGCGGGGAGCTGTTTTTT
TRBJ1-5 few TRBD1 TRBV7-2 CASSLGAGGQPQHF TGTGCCAGCAGCTTAGGGGCAGGGGGGCAGCCCCAGCATTTT
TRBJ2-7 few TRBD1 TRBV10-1 CASSDAGTASEQYF TGCGCCAGCAGTGATGCCGGGACAGCTTCCGAGCAGTACTTC
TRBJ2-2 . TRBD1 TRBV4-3 CASSRNRQGTNTGELFF TGCGCCAGCAGCCGGAACCGACAGGGAACGAACACCGGGGAGCTGTTTTTT
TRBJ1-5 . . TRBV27 CASSSAGRNQPQHF TGTGCCAGCAGTTCTGCAGGGCGCAATCAGCCCCAGCATTTT
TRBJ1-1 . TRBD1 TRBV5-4 CASSLDRGPEAFF TGTGCCAGCAGCTTGGACAGGGGCCCCGAAGCTTTCTTT
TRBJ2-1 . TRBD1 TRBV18 CASSRTGEGYNEQFF TGTGCCAGCTCCCGGACAGGGGAAGGCTACAATGAGCAGTTCTTC
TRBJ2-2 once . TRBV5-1 CASSPGQSNTGELFF TGCGCCAGCAGCCCCGGACAGTCGAACACCGGGGAGCTGTTTTTT
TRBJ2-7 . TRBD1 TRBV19 CASSVGQGPLEQYF TGTGCCAGTAGTGTGGGACAGGGGCCCCTCGAGCAGTACTTC
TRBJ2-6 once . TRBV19 CASTRGRQNSGANVLTF TGTGCCAGTACCCGGGGGAGACAGAACTCTGGGGCCAACGTCCTGACTTTC
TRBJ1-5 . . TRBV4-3 CASSQDRNQPQHF TGCGCCAGCAGCCAAGACAGAAATCAGCCCCAGCATTTT
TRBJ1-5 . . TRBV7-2 CASRRDNSNQPQHF TGTGCCAGCAGAAGGGACAATAGCAATCAGCCCCAGCATTTT
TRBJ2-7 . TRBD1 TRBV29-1 CSVFLRTGSSYEQYF TGCAGCGTTTTTCTTAGGACAGGGTCGTCCTACGAGCAGTACTTC